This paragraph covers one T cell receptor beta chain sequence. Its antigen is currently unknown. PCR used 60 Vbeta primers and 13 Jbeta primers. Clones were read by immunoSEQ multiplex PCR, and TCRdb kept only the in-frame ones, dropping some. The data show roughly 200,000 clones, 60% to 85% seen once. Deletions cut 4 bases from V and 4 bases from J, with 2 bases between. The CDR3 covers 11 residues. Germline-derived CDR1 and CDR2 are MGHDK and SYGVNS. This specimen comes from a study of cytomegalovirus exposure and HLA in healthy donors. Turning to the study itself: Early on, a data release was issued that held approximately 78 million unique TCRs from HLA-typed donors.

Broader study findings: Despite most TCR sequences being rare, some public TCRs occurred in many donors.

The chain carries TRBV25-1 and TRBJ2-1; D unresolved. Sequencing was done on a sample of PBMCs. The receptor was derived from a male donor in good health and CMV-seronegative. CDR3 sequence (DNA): TGTGCCAGCAGTGCTTACAATGAGCAGTTCTTC. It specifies CASSAYNEQFF.